This T cell receptor (beta chain) was documented in a study of cytomegalovirus exposure and HLA in healthy donors. 13 Jbeta primers and 60 Vbeta primers were used for the PCR. Produced via immunoSEQ multiplex PCR; TCRdb's table is partial and in-frame only. The sample holds 150,000 to 200,000 clones, roughly three quarters seen once. This clone was seen more than once but under ten times. V was cut by 5 bases and J by 6 bases, with 8 bases left in between. The CDR3 loop spans 11 amino acids. In germline, CDR1 is SGHRS, CDR2 YFSETQ. The receptor's source is a man in his forties or fifties in good health and CMV-seropositive. Sequenced material: PBMCs. The V gene is TRBV5-1, the J gene TRBJ1-2; D possibly corresponds to TRBD1 (5 bases). The CDR3 DNA is TGCGCCAGCAGGGGGGGTGATGGCTACACCTTC. It specifies CASRGGDGYTF.